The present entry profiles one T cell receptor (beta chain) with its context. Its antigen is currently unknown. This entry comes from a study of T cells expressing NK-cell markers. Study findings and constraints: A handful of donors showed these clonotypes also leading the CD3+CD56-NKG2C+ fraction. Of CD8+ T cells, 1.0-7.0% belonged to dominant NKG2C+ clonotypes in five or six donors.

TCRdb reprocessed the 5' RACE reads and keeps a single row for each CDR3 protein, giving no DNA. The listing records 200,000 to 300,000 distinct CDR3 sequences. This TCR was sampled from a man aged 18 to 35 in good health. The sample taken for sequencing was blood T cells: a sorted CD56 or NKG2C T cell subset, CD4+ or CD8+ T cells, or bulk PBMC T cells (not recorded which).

The CDR3 region is CASSQETEYYGYTF. V and J are TRBV14 and TRBJ1-2; as DNA is missing, the TRBD1 call by TCRdb cannot be tested. The CDR3 length is 14 residues. Germline V CDR1 and CDR2: SGHDN, FVKESK.